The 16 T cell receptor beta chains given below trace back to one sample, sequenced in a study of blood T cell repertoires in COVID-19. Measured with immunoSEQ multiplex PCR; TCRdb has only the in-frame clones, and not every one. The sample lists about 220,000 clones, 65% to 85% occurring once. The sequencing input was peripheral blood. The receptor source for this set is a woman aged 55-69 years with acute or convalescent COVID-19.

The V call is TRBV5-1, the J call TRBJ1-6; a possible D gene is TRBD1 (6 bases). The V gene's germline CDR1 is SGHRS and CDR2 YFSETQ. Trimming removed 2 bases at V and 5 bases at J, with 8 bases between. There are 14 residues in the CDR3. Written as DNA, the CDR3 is TGCGCCAGCAGCTTACAGGGAGATAATTCACCCCTCCACTTT. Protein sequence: CASSLQGDNSPLHF. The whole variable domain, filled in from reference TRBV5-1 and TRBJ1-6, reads KAGVTQTPRYLIKTRGQQVTLSCSPISGHRSVSWYQQTPGQGLQFLFEYFSETQRNKGNFPGRFSGRQFSNSRSEMNVSTLELGDSALYLCASSLQGDNSPLHFGNGTRLTVT.

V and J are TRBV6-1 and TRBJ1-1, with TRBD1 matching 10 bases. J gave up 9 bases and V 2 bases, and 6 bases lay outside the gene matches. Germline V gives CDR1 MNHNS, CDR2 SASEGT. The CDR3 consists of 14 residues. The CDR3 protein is CASSEMGQGRKAFF. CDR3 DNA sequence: TGTGCCAGCAGTGAAATGGGACAGGGGCGTAAAGCTTTCTTT.

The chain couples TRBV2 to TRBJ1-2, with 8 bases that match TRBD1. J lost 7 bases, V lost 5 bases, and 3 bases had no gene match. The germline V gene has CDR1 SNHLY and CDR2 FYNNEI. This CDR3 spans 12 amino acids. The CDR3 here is CASSSGGSGYTF. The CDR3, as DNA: TGTGCCAGCAGTTCAGGGGGCTCTGGCTACACCTTC.

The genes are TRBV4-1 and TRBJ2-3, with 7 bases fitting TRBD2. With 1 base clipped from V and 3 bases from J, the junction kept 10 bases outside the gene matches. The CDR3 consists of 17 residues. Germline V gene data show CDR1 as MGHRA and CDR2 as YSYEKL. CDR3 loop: CASSQGWGGSSTDTQYF. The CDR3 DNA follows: TGCGCCAGCAGCCAAGGGTGGGGGGGAAGTTCGACAGATACGCAGTATTTT.

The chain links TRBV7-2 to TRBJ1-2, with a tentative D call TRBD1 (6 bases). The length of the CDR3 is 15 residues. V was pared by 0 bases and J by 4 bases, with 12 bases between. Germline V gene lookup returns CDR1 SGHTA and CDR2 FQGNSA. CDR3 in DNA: TGTGCCAGCAGCTTAGCCGGGCAGGGGCCCTATGGCTACACCTTC. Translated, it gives CASSLAGQGPYGYTF.

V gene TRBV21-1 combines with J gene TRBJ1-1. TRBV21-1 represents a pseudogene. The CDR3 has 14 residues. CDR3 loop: CASSEGCGESEAFF. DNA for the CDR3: TGTGCCAGCAGCGAAGGGTGCGGGGAAAGTGAAGCTTTCTTT.

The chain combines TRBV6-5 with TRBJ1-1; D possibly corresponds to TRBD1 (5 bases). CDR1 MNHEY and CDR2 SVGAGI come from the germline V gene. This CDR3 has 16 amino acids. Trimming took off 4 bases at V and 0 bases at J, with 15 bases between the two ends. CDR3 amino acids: CASSSRGSLMNTEAFF. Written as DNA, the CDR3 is TGTGCCAGCAGTTCCCGGGGGAGCCTCATGAACACTGAAGCTTTCTTT.

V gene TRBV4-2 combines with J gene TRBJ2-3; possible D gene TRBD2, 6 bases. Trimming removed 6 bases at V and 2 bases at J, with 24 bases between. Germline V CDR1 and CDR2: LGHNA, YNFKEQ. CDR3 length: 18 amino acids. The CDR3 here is CASSPRRARSDDTDTQYF. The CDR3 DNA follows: TGTGCCAGCAGTCCTAGGAGGGCGCGTAGCGACGACACAGATACGCAGTATTTT.

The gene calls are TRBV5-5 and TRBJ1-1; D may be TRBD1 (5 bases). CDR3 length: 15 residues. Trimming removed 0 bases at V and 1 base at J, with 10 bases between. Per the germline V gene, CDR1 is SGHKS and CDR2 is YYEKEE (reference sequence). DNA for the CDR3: TGTGCCAGCAGCTTGGGCCCAGGGCAGAACACTGAAGCTTTCTTT. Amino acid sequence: CASSLGPGQNTEAFF.

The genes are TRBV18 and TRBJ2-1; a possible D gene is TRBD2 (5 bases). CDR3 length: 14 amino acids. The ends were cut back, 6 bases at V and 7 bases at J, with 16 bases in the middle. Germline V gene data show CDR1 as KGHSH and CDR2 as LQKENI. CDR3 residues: CASSPSPGRNEQFF. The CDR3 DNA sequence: TGTGCCAGCTCGCCTTCGCCGGGGAGAAATGAGCAGTTCTTC. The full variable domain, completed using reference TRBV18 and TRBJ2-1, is NAGVMQNPRHLVRRRGQEARLRCSPMKGHSHVYWYRQLPEEGLKFMVYLQKENIIDESGMPKERFSAEFPKEGPSILRIQQVVRGDSAAYFCASSPSPGRNEQFFGPGTRLTVL.

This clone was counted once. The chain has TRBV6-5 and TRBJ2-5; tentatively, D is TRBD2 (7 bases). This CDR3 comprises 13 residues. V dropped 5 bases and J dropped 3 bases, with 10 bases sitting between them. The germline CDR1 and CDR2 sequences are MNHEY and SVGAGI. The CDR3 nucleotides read TGTGCCAGCAGTCGGGGGGCTAAAGAGACCCAGTACTTC. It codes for CASSRGAKETQYF.

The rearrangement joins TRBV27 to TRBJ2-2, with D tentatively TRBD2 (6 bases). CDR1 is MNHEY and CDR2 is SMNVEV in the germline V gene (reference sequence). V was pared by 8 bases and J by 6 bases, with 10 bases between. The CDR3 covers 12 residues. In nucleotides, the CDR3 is TGTGCCAGCCGGGAGCGGGCCGGGGAGCTGTTTTTT. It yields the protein CASRERAGELFF.

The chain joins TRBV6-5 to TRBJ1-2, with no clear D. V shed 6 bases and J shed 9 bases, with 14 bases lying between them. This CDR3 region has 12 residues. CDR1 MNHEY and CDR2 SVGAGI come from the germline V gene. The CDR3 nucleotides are TGTGCCAGCAGACCCGGAGGCGGTAGCTACACCTTC. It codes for CASRPGGGSYTF.

CDR3 DNA: TGTGCCAGCAGCCTGATGGACAGCGGTATCTCTGGAAACACCATATATTTT. Its translation is CASSLMDSGISGNTIYF. The rearrangement links TRBV3-1 (or the pseudogene TRBV3-2) to TRBJ1-3; TRBD1 might be the D (6 bases). Germline V gene data show CDR1 as LGHDT and CDR2 as YNNKEL (reference sequence). The CDR3 runs 17 residues. The V end lost 4 bases, the J end lost 0 bases, and 16 bases lay between the germline ends.

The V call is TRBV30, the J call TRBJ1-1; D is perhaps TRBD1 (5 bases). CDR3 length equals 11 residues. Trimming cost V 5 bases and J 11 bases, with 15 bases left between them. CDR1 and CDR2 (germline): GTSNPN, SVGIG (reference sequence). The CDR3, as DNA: TGTGCCTGGCAAACCGCGGGGACGGCTTTCTTT. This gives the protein CAWQTAGTAFF.

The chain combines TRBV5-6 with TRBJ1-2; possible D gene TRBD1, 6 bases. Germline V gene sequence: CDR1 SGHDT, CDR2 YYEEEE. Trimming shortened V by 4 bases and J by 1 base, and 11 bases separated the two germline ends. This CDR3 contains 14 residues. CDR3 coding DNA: TGTGCCAGCAGCCCCCAGGGGAGTAACTATGGCTACACCTTC. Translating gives CASSPQGSNYGYTF.